The 3 T cell receptor beta chains below come from one sample, sequenced in a study of blood T cell repertoires in COVID-19. The assay was immunoSEQ multiplex PCR, and TCRdb's table has in-frame clones only and misses some. The profile shows fewer than 250,000 clones, 75% to 85% of them singletons. The sequencing input was peripheral blood. The source is a woman between 70 and 85 years old with acute or convalescent COVID-19.

This chain connects TRBV18 to TRBJ1-6, with 7 bases fitting TRBD1. Per the germline V gene, CDR1 is KGHSH and CDR2 is LQKENI. The CDR3 loop spans 16 amino acids. The V and J ends lost 2 bases and 7 bases, in that order; junction bases with no gene match: 8. The CDR3 is CASSPLRTGANSPLHF. CDR3 in DNA: TGTGCCAGCTCACCATTACGAACAGGGGCCAATTCACCCCTCCACTTT.

This rearrangement joins TRBV12-3 or TRBV12-4 to TRBJ2-3; D perhaps matches TRBD2 (5 bases). Trimming removed 6 bases at V and 2 bases at J, with 9 bases between. CDR3 length: 13 amino acids. This CDR3 reads CASRRAYTDTQYF. CDR3 bases: TGTGCCAGCAGGCGGGCCTACACAGATACGCAGTATTTT.

The chain has TRBV5-1 and TRBJ1-2, with 7 bases that match TRBD1. J gave up 10 bases and V 4 bases, and 13 bases lay outside the gene matches. The CDR3 contains 14 residues. In germline, CDR1 is SGHRS, CDR2 YFSETQ. CDR3 DNA sequence: TGCGCCAGCAGCCAAACGGGACAGCCGGACCCCTACACCTTC. Translated: CASSQTGQPDPYTF.